This T cell receptor (beta chain) originates from a study of blood T cell repertoires in COVID-19. Across the whole study: Collection of acute and convalescent COVID-19 samples took place in the United States, Italy and Spain. The cDNA or gDNA used as material had been derived from T cells, B-cell-depleted T cells, or PBMCs.

Germline V gives CDR1 SGHTA, CDR2 FQGNSA. This CDR3 contains 16 residues. V lost 1 base, J lost 5 bases, and 17 bases lay in between. Produced via immunoSEQ multiplex PCR; TCRdb's table is partial and in-frame only. The sample comprises 65,000 to 70,000 clones, over 60% of which are singletons, and less than 25% rests with the top ten. The material sequenced was peripheral blood. The sequence derives from a human donor in a cohort sampled during active COVID-19. The rearrangement uses TRBV7-2 and TRBJ2-5; a possible D gene is TRBD2 (7 bases). The CDR3 nucleotides read TGTGCCAGCAGCTTAGGTTTTCGGGGGCGGGAGGAGACCCAGTACTTC. Translated, it gives CASSLGFRGREETQYF.